This T cell receptor (beta chain) was recorded in a study of shared clonotypes between healthy human individuals (dated by TCRdb to between 2020 and 2021). Regarding the complete study: A few men and a couple of women, aged 18 to 49 years, made up the cohort. For each donor, CD4 naive and CD4 memory were each run on three plates, CD8 naive on two plates, and CD8 memory on one plate. To estimate repertoire size and how much clonotypes are shared between individuals, the study performed deep sequencing of blood TCR repertoires from a few healthy adults. To increase sequencing depth and limit assay-specific biases, different laboratories used diverse techniques to prepare libraries and sequence TCR repertoires. Per donor, leukapheresis produced somewhere between about 0.94 and 10 billion PBMCs. Summary of the overall study and its limitations: Sampling was restricted to blood, and TCR repertoires in tissue are likely to differ from TCR repertoires in blood. Incomplete sequencing was indicated by rarefaction of sorted-subset datasets, despite the large sequencing depth. Naive subsets generally had larger estimated clonotype richness than memory subsets did. Sharing across several donors was observed for roughly 5.4% of naive CD4, about 4% of naive CD8, over 2% of memory CD4, and about 0.4% of memory CD8 clonotypes. The small number of donors limited the genetic and exposure-history diversity represented. Pairwise subsampling led to the expectation that sequencing depth would affect the degree of clonotype sharing among donors. Compared with non-shared clonotypes, clonotypes shared by all four sorted-subset donors had higher generation probabilities.

Based on the germline V gene, the CDR1 and CDR2 sequences are MNHEY and SVGAGI. Including the terminal cysteine and phenylalanine, the CDR3 comprises 13 residues. Only the CDR3 DNA is retained, 39 bases long and in frame from the first base. At the junction V is shortened by 5 bases and J by 0 bases, with 7 bases in between. In its sample, this clone was seen a few times. The specificity of this receptor is unknown. No per-base quality is available; no much larger clone lies one base away. CD8 naive samples consisted of CD45RO-negative cells that were positively selected for CCR7, yielding a CD45RA+CCR7+ population without TemRA cells. The donors were healthy, HIV-negative adults who had no recently reported acute infections or vaccinations. All donors were Caucasian adults living in Nashville, Tennessee, USA. Blood was collected by leukapheresis, and PBMCs were isolated by Ficoll-Histopaque density gradient centrifugation and then cryopreserved in liquid nitrogen vapor phase. Analytical flow cytometry was used to check the purity and quantity of every magnetically sorted T cell population. Genomic DNA was isolated from each sorted fraction and quantified by UV absorbance on a Nanodrop 2000c.

Using the deep immunoSEQ assay, multiplex PCR amplified TCR CDR3 regions from genomic DNA. For each cell subset, the extracted genomic DNA was distributed evenly across all wells of several immunoSEQ 96-well plates, and each plate served as one replicate. Each replicate PCR for sorted subsets received about 200 ng genomic DNA, equal to about 30,000 T cell genomes. Purified libraries were measured with a Qubit 3.0 fluorometer, size-checked on a Bioanalyzer 2100, and measured again with the KAPA Library Quantification kit. Every immunoSEQ 96-well plate was sequenced on a separate single-read 150-cycle Illumina NextSeq 550 flow cell. On the authors' methods: Because only junctional sequences without quality scores were contained in the immunoSEQ output, filtering matching that applied to full-length reads could not be performed. Sequences were annotated with PyIR, a Python wrapper for IgBLAST v1.9, using IMGT germline references to assign V/J genes and CDR3. Reads with weak V/J assignments (E-value above 1e-6), missing CDR3, stop codons, out-of-frame junctions, or ambiguous translated residues were removed. V3J clonotypes were defined as sequences sharing an identical inferred V gene, J gene, and CDR3 amino acid sequence. The percentage overlap between two repertoires was calculated by dividing the number of shared unique clonotypes by the size of the smaller repertoire. Repertoire richness was assessed with RTK rarefaction, the Chao1 estimator, and Recon v2.1 estimates of unobserved clonotypes. Generation probabilities were computed with OLGA for all TCRbeta clonotypes obtained by the gDNA method from a handful of donors. TCRdb re-hosts the immuneACCESS table, in-frame sequences only. Its copies lack some clones; in the studies checked, an unresolved V gene accounts for under half of them, and the cause for the rest is not known. The D gene and trimming were derived from the DNA, and the V and J assignments and clone size from that table. This sample holds approximately 650,000 clones; 95% to 96% were observed only once. The ten biggest clones cover around 0.097% of the sample.

The sample was naive CD8+ T cells sorted from blood. Reading the label with the study, this specimen's cell subset or site is: CD45RA+CCR7+. The TCR sequence derives from a woman aged 25 to 39 in good health. The chain is made from TRBV6-5 and TRBJ1-1, with the D gene too uncertain to name. The CDR3 protein: CASSGPLNTEAFF. The DNA sequence is given as TGTGCCAGCAGTGGGCCTCTGAACACTGAAGCTTTCTTT.